The sequence of this T cell receptor (beta chain) was determined in a study of cytomegalovirus exposure and HLA in healthy donors. The study ran its PCR with 60 Vbeta and 13 Jbeta primers. Authors' methods: There were 80 million or so unique TCR beta chains by a later count, and approximately 11 million of them were shared. TCRdb's table, derived via immunoSEQ multiplex PCR, lists solely in-frame clones and lacks some. V, J and clone size derive from that table, while D and trimming were established from the DNA sequence. The sample records some 220,000 clones, roughly 84% being singletons. Germline V lookup: CDR1 SEHNR, CDR2 FQNEAQ (reference sequence). V gave up 9 bases and J gave up 4 bases, with 15 bases separating them. The CDR3 covers 13 residues. Only a few counts were recorded for this clone.

This TCR derives from a girl aged 2 to 9 in good health and CMV-seronegative. The genes are TRBV7-9 and TRBJ1-2, with D tentatively TRBD1 (5 bases). Sequencing was carried out using PBMCs. In nucleotides, the CDR3 is TGTGCCAGTTGGGGGGAGGAGAGCTATGGCTACACCTTC. Its translation: CASWGEESYGYTF. The full variable domain, in which reference TRBV7-9 and TRBJ1-2 provide the parts outside the CDR3, is DTGVSQNPRHKITKRGQNVTFRCDPISEHNRLYWYRQTLGQGPEFLTYFQNEAQLEKSRLLSDRFSAERPKGSFSTLEIQRTEQGDSAMYLCASWGEESYGYTFGSGTRLTVV.